The 14 T cell receptor beta chains below all came from one sample that was sequenced in a study of molecular identifiers for immune sequencing clone quantification. One entry per CDR3 protein, called by TCRdb with MiXCR from the PCR reads. The data show about 40,000 distinct CDR3 sequences, around a sixth seen once. Sequencing was performed on naive CD8+ T cells from blood, with Jurkat cell RNA spiked in. Subset reported: FACS-sorted CD8+CD4-CCR7+CD45RA+ naive T cells. The receptors were sampled from a human donor in good health. Some libraries in this study had Jurkat cell RNA spiked in.

This clonotype has only a few counts. The chain uses TRBV29-1 and TRBJ2-5, with 9 bases that match TRBD1. Trimming at V came to 3 bases and at J to 6 bases, leaving 8 bases not matched to a gene. This CDR3 contains 14 residues. Germline-derived CDR1 and CDR2 are SQVTM and ANQGSEA. DNA of the CDR3: TGCAGCGTTGACATCGGACAGGGGAAACAGACCCAGTACTTC. Protein sequence: CSVDIGQGKQTQYF.

In its sample, this clonotype was seen many times. This sequence joins TRBV5-1 and TRBJ2-3, with TRBD2 matching over 11 bases. Looked up from germline, CDR1 is SGHRS and CDR2 is YFSETQ. The V gene end was trimmed by 3 bases and the J gene end by 2 bases; junction bases not matched to a gene: 5. CDR3 length: 16 residues. The CDR3 reads CASSSGTSGDTDTQYF. The CDR3 nucleotides read TGCGCCAGCAGCTCTGGGACTAGCGGAGACACAGATACGCAGTATTTT.

This clonotype turned up a few times. This chain connects TRBV18 to TRBJ1-4, with D possibly being TRBD1 (6 bases). This CDR3 region has 11 residues. Germline V gene data show CDR1 as KGHSH and CDR2 as LQKENI. With 6 bases removed from V and 8 bases from J, the gap between germline ends came to 7 bases. Written as DNA, the CDR3 is TGTGCCAGCTCTGGGACAGAAAAACTGTTTTTT. Translating gives CASSGTEKLFF.

The chain carries TRBV19 and TRBJ2-1; a possible D gene is TRBD1 (6 bases). CDR1 is LNHDA and CDR2 is SQIVND in the germline V gene (reference sequence). Between the trimmed V and J ends, which lost 9 bases and 5 bases, there was a span of 20 bases. CDR3 length equals 15 residues. Written as DNA, the CDR3 is TGTGCCAGCAAGACCGGGACACGGAGTAACAATGAGCAGTTCTTC. Translating it yields CASKTGTRSNNEQFF.

This clonotype was seen repeatedly, ten times or more. The CDR3 region is CASNPGYSYEQYF. DNA of the CDR3: TGTGCCAGCAACCCGGGCTACTCCTACGAGCAGTACTTC. The rearrangement joins TRBV7-9 to TRBJ2-7, with D uncertain. The CDR3 runs 13 residues. Germline V CDR1 and CDR2: SEHNR, FQNEAQ (reference sequence). V was clipped by 7 bases and J by 0 bases, with 10 bases between them.

There are a few counts of this clonotype. CDR3: CASSQGPPGDTEAFF. The CDR3, as DNA: TGCGCCAGCAGCCAAGGGCCCCCAGGGGACACTGAAGCTTTCTTT. V usage is TRBV4-3 and J usage is TRBJ1-1; TRBD1 is a possible D gene (6 bases). The CDR3 runs to 15 residues. Germline loops: CDR1 LGHNA, CDR2 YSLEER. Trimming took 1 base from V and 3 from J, leaving 12 bases between them.

The rearrangement links TRBV5-4 to TRBJ2-5; 10 bases are a match to TRBD1. Germline assignment: CDR1 SGHNT and CDR2 YYREEE (reference sequence). J gave up 3 bases and V 1 base, and 3 bases lay outside the gene matches. The CDR3 consists of 15 residues. The DNA of the CDR3 is TGTGCCAGCAGCTTGCCCGGGACAGGGGAAGAGACCCAGTACTTC. The encoded protein is CASSLPGTGEETQYF.

This clonotype was seen repeatedly, ten times or more. The CDR3, as DNA: TGTGCCAGCAGCAAACTAGCGAGCACAGATACGCAGTATTTT. Residues: CASSKLASTDTQYF. The J gene is TRBJ2-3, the V gene TRBV11-2, with 7 bases fitting TRBD2. Trimming removed 5 bases from V and 0 bases from J; junction bases left unmatched: 2. This CDR3 has 14 residues. Per germline, CDR1 SGHAT and CDR2 FQNNGV.

Notes on this clonotype: A much bigger clone sits one base away, suggesting this may be a read error. The CDR3 loop is CTSRPQGLGWPYEQYF. In nucleotides, the CDR3 is TGTACCAGCAGACCACAGGGATTGGGATGGCCCTACGAGCAGTACTTC. The V gene is TRBV28, the J gene TRBJ2-7, with a weak D call TRBD1 (6 bases). CDR1 and CDR2 from the germline V gene are MDHEN and SYDVKM. The CDR3 has 16 amino acids.

This clonotype was detected ten times or more. This chain links TRBV19 with TRBJ2-1; 7 bases are a match to TRBD2. V shed 1 base, J shed 0 bases, and the junction held 3 bases outside the gene matches. The CDR3 is made up of 16 amino acids. The germline V gene encodes CDR1 LNHDA and CDR2 SQIVND (reference sequence). CDR3 sequence reads: CASSIVLAISYNEQFF. CDR3 DNA sequence: TGTGCCAGTAGTATAGTACTAGCGATCTCCTACAATGAGCAGTTCTTC.

This clonotype was seen repeatedly, ten times or more. The genes are TRBV28 and TRBJ2-5, with a weak D call TRBD2 (5 bases). V was pared by 6 bases and J by 4 bases, with 39 bases between. The CDR3 is made up of 22 amino acids. CDR1 MDHEN and CDR2 SYDVKM come from the germline V gene. The CDR3 DNA sequence: TGTGCCAGCAGCGGACCTTCCTGGGGAGACTCCTTCGAAGATGTCTATGTAGAGACCCAGTACTTC. Translating it yields CASSGPSWGDSFEDVYVETQYF.

This clonotype occurred many times. This chain uses TRBV12-3 or TRBV12-4 with TRBJ2-7, with a possible D match to TRBD2 (6 bases). There are 12 residues in the CDR3. V lost 3 bases and J 10 bases, leaving 13 bases between the germline ends. CDR3 in amino acids: CASSFGTSDQYF. CDR3 bases: TGTGCCAGCAGTTTCGGGACTTCGGACCAGTACTTC.

The rearrangement links TRBV7-9 to TRBJ2-3, with 7 bases matching TRBD2. This CDR3 has 16 residues. V lost 4 bases and J lost 1; bases outside the gene matches: 8. CDR1 SEHNR and CDR2 FQNEAQ come from the germline V gene (reference sequence). The CDR3: CASSSQWGRGTDTQYF. In DNA, the CDR3 is TGTGCCAGCAGCTCCCAATGGGGGAGGGGCACAGATACGCAGTATTTT.

This chain joins TRBV3-1 and TRBJ2-7; D is possibly TRBD2 (5 bases). CDR1 and CDR2 (germline): LGHDT, YNNKEL (reference sequence). The CDR3 is 14 residues long. Trimming removed 1 base at V and 4 bases at J, with 11 bases between. Written as DNA, the CDR3 is TGTGCCAGCAGCCAAGTTGAAGGCGGGTACGAGCAGTACTTC. It codes for CASSQVEGGYEQYF.